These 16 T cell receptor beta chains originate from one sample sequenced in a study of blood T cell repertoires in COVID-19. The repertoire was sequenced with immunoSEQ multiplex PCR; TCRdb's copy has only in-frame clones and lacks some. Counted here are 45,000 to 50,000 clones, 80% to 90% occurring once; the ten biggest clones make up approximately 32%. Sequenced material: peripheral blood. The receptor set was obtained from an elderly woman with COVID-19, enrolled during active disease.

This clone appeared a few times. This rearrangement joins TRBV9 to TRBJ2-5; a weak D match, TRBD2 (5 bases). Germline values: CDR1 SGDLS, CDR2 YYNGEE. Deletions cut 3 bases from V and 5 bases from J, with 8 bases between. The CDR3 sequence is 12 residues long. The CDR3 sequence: CASSAREETQYF. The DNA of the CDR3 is TGTGCCAGCAGCGCGAGGGAGGAGACCCAGTACTTC.

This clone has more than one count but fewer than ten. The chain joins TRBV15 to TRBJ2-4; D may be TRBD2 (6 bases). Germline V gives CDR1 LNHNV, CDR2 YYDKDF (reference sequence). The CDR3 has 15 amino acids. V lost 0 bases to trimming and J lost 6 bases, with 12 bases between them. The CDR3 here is CATSRDWGEANIQYF. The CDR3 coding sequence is TGTGCCACCAGCAGAGATTGGGGGGAGGCAAACATTCAGTACTTC.

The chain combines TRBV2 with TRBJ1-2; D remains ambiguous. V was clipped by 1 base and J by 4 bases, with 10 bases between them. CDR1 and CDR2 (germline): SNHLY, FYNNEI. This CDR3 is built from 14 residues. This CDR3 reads CASSEGPSVYGYTF. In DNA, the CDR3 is TGTGCCAGCAGTGAAGGTCCCAGCGTCTATGGCTACACCTTC.

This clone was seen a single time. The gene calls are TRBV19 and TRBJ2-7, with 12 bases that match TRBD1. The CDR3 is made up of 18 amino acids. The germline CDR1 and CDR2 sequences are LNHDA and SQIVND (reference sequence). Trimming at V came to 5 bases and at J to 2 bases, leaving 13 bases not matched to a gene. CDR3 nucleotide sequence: TGTGCCAGTAGTCTGAAGGGACAGGGGGCGATAATAACCTACGAGCAGTACTTC. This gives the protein CASSLKGQGAIITYEQYF. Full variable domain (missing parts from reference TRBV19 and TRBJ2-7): DGGITQSPKYLFRKEGQNVTLSCEQNLNHDAMYWYRQDPGQGLRLIYYSQIVNDFQKGDIAEGYSVSREKKESFPLTVTSAQKNPTAFYLCASSLKGQGAIITYEQYFGPGTRLTVT.

The CDR3 sequence: CASSWGTSGRLGEQYF. CDR3 in DNA: TGTGCCAGCAGTTGGGGGACTAGCGGGAGACTTGGCGAGCAGTACTTC. The V call is TRBV6-6, the J call TRBJ2-7; 14 positions agree with TRBD2. Germline CDR1 reads MNHNY; CDR2 reads SVGAGI (reference sequence). Trimming removed 4 bases from V and 6 bases from J; junction bases left unmatched: 8. The CDR3 has 16 amino acids.

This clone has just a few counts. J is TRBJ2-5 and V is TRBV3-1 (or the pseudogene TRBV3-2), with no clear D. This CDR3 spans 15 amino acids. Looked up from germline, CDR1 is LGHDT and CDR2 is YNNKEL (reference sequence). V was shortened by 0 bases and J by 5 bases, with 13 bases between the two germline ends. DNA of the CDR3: TGTGCCAGCAGCCAAGATTACCAGGCGTTGGAGACCCAGTACTTC. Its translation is CASSQDYQALETQYF.

The CDR3 DNA sequence: TGTGCCAGCAGCTGGACTTCCTCCTACAATGAGCAGTTCTTC. It specifies CASSWTSSYNEQFF. The chain carries TRBV9 and TRBJ2-1, with a weak D call TRBD2 (5 bases). Deletions cut 4 bases from V and 0 bases from J, with 8 bases between. CDR1 is SGDLS and CDR2 is YYNGEE in the germline V gene. The CDR3 totals 14 residues.

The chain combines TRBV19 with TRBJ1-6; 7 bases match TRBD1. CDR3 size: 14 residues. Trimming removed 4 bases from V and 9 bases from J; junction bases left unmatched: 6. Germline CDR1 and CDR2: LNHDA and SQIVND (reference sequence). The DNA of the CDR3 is TGTGCCAGTAGTAAGTGGGACAGTCTTTCACCCCTCCACTTT. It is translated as CASSKWDSLSPLHF.

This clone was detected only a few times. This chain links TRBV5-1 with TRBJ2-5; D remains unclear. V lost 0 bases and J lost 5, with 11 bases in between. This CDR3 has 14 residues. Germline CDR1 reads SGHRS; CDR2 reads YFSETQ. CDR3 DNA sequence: TGCGCCAGCAGCTTGGATGTCGCGTGGGAGACCCAGTACTTC. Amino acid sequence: CASSLDVAWETQYF.

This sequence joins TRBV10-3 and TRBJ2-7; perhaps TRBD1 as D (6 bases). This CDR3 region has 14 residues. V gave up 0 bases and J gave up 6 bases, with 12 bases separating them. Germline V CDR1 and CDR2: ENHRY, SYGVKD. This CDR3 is CAISESPGVPEQYF. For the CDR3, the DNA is TGTGCCATCAGTGAGTCGCCAGGGGTCCCCGAGCAGTACTTC.

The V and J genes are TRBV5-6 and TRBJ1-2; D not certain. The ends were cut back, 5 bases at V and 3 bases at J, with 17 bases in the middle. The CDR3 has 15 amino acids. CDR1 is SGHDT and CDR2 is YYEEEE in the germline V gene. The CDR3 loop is CASRRPRLLDYGYTF. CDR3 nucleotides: TGTGCCAGCAGACGCCCGAGGCTTCTGGACTATGGCTACACCTTC.

The CDR3 spells CASGRGDQETQYF. In DNA, the CDR3 is TGTGCCAGCGGACGGGGGGATCAAGAGACCCAGTACTTC. The chain has TRBV7-3 and TRBJ2-5; 7 bases agree with TRBD2. Trimming took 8 bases from V and 2 from J; bases not matched to a gene: 5. CDR1 is SGHTA, CDR2 FQGTGA, per germline. CDR3 length: 13 amino acids.

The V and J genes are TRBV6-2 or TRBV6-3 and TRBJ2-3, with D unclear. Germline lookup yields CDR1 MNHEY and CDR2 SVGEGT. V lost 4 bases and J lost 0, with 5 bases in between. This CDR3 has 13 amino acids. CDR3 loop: CASSFQSTDTQYF. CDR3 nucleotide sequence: TGTGCCAGCAGTTTCCAGAGCACAGATACGCAGTATTTT.

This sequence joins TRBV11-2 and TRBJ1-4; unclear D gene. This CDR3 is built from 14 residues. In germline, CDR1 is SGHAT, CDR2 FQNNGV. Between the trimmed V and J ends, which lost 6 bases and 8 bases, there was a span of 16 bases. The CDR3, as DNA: TGTGCCAGCAGGAAGGGAGCTGATTTCGAAAAACTGTTTTTT. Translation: CASRKGADFEKLFF.

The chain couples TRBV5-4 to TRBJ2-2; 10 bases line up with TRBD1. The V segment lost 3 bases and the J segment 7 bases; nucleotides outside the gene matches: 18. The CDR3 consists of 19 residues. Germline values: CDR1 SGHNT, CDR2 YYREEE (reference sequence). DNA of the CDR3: TGTGCCAGCAGCTACCAAGATACCCGACAGGGGGCGCGGAGCGGGGAGCTGTTTTTT. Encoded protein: CASSYQDTRQGARSGELFF.

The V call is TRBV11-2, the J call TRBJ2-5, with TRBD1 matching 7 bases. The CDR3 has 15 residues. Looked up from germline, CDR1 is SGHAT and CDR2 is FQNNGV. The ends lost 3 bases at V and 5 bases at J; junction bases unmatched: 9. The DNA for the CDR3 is TGTGCCAGCAGCTTTGGGCAGGGGGTACTTGAGACCCAGTACTTC. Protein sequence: CASSFGQGVLETQYF. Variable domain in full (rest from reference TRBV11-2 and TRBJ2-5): EAGVAQSPRYKIIEKRQSVAFWCNPISGHATLYWYQQILGQGPKLLIQFQNNGVVDDSQLPKDRFSAERLKGVDSTLKIQPAKLEDSAVYLCASSFGQGVLETQYFGPGTRLLVL.